The clone carrying this TCR beta chain appeared once. Original handling: Nucleated cell counts were estimated from reference gene primer amplification. The data were produced by immunoSEQ multiplex PCR, yet TCRdb's version contains in-frame clones alone and is incomplete. Clone size and the V and J calls come from that table; the DNA yielded D and trimming. The top ten clones hold more than 4.5% of a sample with about 190,000 clones, 84% of them seen once. This sample was included in a study of blood T cell repertoires in COVID-19. Study-wide background: Donors in the United States, Italy and Spain gave samples during acute or convalescent COVID-19.

This CDR3 spans 15 amino acids. The V segment lost 5 bases and the J segment 2 bases; nucleotides outside the gene matches: 5. The germline CDR1 and CDR2 sequences are SGHVS and FNYEAQ. Sequencing input: peripheral blood. V usage is TRBV7-6 and J usage is TRBJ2-2, with TRBD1 identical over 7 bases. The TCR was taken from a woman in her 70s with active or convalescent COVID-19. The CDR3, as DNA: TGTGCCAGCAGCAAAACAGGGGAAAACACCGGGGAGCTGTTTTTT. Amino acids: CASSKTGENTGELFF.